Listed below are T cell receptor beta chains from one sample, sequenced in a study of cytomegalovirus exposure and HLA in healthy donors. Profiling relied on immunoSEQ multiplex PCR, and the TCRdb table lists in-frame clones only, not all of them. The data contain 150,000 to 200,000 clones, about 80% of them singletons. The material sequenced was PBMCs. These receptors were taken from a female donor in good health and CMV-seronegative. CDR3s include the opening cysteine and the closing phenylalanine or tryptophan. The order of the fields is D gene, clone size, V gene, J gene, CDR3 DNA, CDR3 protein. A D gene is named only where the DNA matches it firmly. Only part of the rows carry a size: once, few, many, or a class if the clone is expanded.

D gene: -
clone size: few
V gene: TRBV7-8
J gene: TRBJ2-7
CDR3 DNA: TGTGCCAGCAGCTTAGGACTTGACTACGAGCAGTACTTC
CDR3 protein: CASSLGLDYEQYF

D gene: -
clone size: -
V gene: TRBV7-6
J gene: TRBJ1-3
CDR3 DNA: TGTGCCAGCAGCTTTGCGACAGTCACCTCTGGAAACACCATATATTTT
CDR3 protein: CASSFATVTSGNTIYF

D gene: TRBD1
clone size: -
V gene: TRBV4-1
J gene: TRBJ2-7
CDR3 DNA: TGCGCCAGCAGCCAAGGACAGGGGGCAGGCGAGCAGTACTTC
CDR3 protein: CASSQGQGAGEQYF

D gene: -
clone size: -
V gene: TRBV2
J gene: TRBJ1-2
CDR3 DNA: TGTGCCAGCACCCCAGATTATGGCTACACCTTC
CDR3 protein: CASTPDYGYTF

D gene: -
clone size: -
V gene: TRBV19
J gene: TRBJ1-1
CDR3 DNA: TGTGCCAGTAGGGAGCCGACAGGAGGACTTGCCGCTTTCTTT
CDR3 protein: CASREPTGGLAAFF

D gene: -
clone size: -
V gene: TRBV19
J gene: TRBJ1-5
CDR3 DNA: TGTGCCAGTAGTATAGTTGGGGCTCAGCCCCAGCATTTT
CDR3 protein: CASSIVGAQPQHF

D gene: -
clone size: -
V gene: TRBV6-1
J gene: TRBJ1-3
CDR3 DNA: TGTGCCAGCAGTGAGGCAACAGACACCATATATTTT
CDR3 protein: CASSEATDTIYF

D gene: -
clone size: -
V gene: TRBV5-1
J gene: TRBJ2-1
CDR3 DNA: TGCGCCAGCAGCCCCGGGGAGAATGAGCAGTTCTTC
CDR3 protein: CASSPGENEQFF

D gene: -
clone size: -
V gene: TRBV5-1
J gene: TRBJ1-3
CDR3 DNA: -
CDR3 protein: CASSFGQGNTIYF

D gene: -
clone size: -
V gene: TRBV5-4
J gene: TRBJ1-1
CDR3 DNA: TGTGCCAGCAGCTTGGGCCAGGAAGAAGGTTTCTTT
CDR3 protein: CASSLGQEEGFF